These 7 T cell receptor beta chains came from one sample sequenced in a study of CD8 T cells in ankylosing spondylitis. TCRdb re-analysed the 5' RACE reads in MiXCR, keeping a single row per CDR3 protein. The repertoire consists of 670,000 or so distinct CDR3 sequences, with about 20% occurring once and the leading ten covering 15% to 20%. Their antigens remain unidentified. General observations from the study: Made up of about eight highly homologous variants, a TCR beta motif appeared characteristic of ankylosing spondylitis blood.

Sequencing used blood, either unsorted or a sorted T cell fraction (not recorded which). These receptors all stem from a male donor with ankylosing spondylitis.

This chain joins TRBV5-4 and TRBJ1-1; unclear D gene. This CDR3 is 12 amino acids long. The V gene's germline CDR1 is SGHNT and CDR2 YYREEE (reference sequence). V was trimmed by 3 bases and J by 1 base, leaving 4 bases between them. The CDR3 nucleotides read TGTGCCAGCAGCTGGGCGAACACTGAAGCTTTCTTT. It specifies CASSWANTEAFF.

This sequence joins TRBV7-3 and TRBJ2-7, with 10 nucleotides matching TRBD2. The CDR3 is made up of 15 amino acids. The germline V gene encodes CDR1 SGHTA and CDR2 FQGTGA. Unmatched junction bases numbered 9, after V lost 7 bases and J lost 3 bases. The DNA of the CDR3 is TGTGCCAGCAACCCCGGGACTAGCGTTATCTACGAGCAGTACTTC. Protein sequence: CASNPGTSVIYEQYF.

This chain uses TRBV20-1 with TRBJ2-1; TRBD2 aligns across 11 bases. The CDR3 has 13 residues. Germline V gene lookup returns CDR1 DFQATT and CDR2 SNEGSKA (reference sequence). Trimming at V came to 6 bases and at J to 12 bases, leaving 10 bases not matched to a gene. CDR3 loop: CSATGTSGVTQFF. CDR3 sequence (DNA): TGCAGTGCGACCGGGACTAGCGGAGTGACGCAGTTCTTC.

The CDR3 region is CASSPGPEKLFF. CDR3 sequence (DNA): TGTGCCAGCAGCCCTGGACCTGAAAAACTGTTTTTT. The rearrangement links TRBV14 to TRBJ1-4; no definite D call. V lost 4 bases, J lost 7 bases, and 7 bases lay in between. This CDR3 has 12 amino acids. Germline CDR1 SGHDN, CDR2 FVKESK.

The chain uses TRBV5-5 and TRBJ1-2; D is possibly TRBD1 (6 bases). CDR3 size: 16 residues. The V end was cut by 4 bases, the J end by 4 bases, with 20 bases between. The V gene's germline CDR1 is SGHKS and CDR2 YYEKEE (reference sequence). The CDR3 loop reads CASSPDGGLTSYGYTF. DNA of the CDR3: TGTGCCAGCAGCCCCGACGGGGGCCTGACTAGCTATGGCTACACCTTC.

This rearrangement joins TRBV10-3 to TRBJ2-1, with D tentatively TRBD2 (6 bases). Trimming left V 2 bases short and J 4 bases short, with 18 bases between. The length of the CDR3 is 17 residues. CDR1 is ENHRY, CDR2 SYGVKD, per germline. The chain's CDR3 is CAISEGGVRLTYNEQFF. DNA of the CDR3: TGTGCCATCAGTGAGGGAGGGGTACGACTTACTTACAATGAGCAGTTCTTC.

This chain links TRBV20-1 with TRBJ1-5; D not certain. The germline V and J ends were trimmed by 3 bases and 6 bases, with 21 bases remaining between them. The CDR3 runs 16 residues. The germline V gene has CDR1 DFQATT and CDR2 SNEGSKA (reference sequence). The CDR3 reads CSARDDGPLRGQPQHF. The CDR3 DNA reads as TGCAGTGCTAGGGATGATGGACCCCTAAGAGGTCAGCCCCAGCATTTT.